The 18 T cell receptor beta chains below were found in one sample sequenced in a study of OX40 agonist ivuxolimab in advanced cancers. Sequencing used immunoSEQ multiplex PCR; TCRdb keeps in-frame clones, though not all of them. The sample carries about 74,000 clones, roughly 80% recorded once. The starting material was CD4+ or CD8+ T cells sorted from blood, obtained in a trial of the OX40 agonist ivuxolimab. Receptors were obtained from an adult with an advanced solid tumor such as melanoma, head and neck, liver or kidney cancer.

This chain links TRBV2 with TRBJ2-7; D not certain. V lost 7 bases and J lost 0, with 16 bases in between. Germline lookup yields CDR1 SNHLY and CDR2 FYNNEI. The CDR3 spans 15 residues. The CDR3 loop is CASIEGQDSSYEQYF. As DNA, the CDR3 is TGTGCCAGCATCGAAGGGCAGGATAGCTCCTACGAGCAGTACTTC.

The V and J genes are TRBV28 and TRBJ2-5, with D perhaps matching TRBD1 (6 bases). Germline V gives CDR1 MDHEN, CDR2 SYDVKM. V lost 6 bases and J lost 1, with 12 bases in between. This CDR3 region has 14 residues. CDR3: CASSRGGPQETQYF. CDR3 DNA sequence: TGTGCCAGCAGCCGAGGGGGACCCCAAGAGACCCAGTACTTC.

The gene calls are TRBV19 and TRBJ1-6; D is perhaps TRBD1 (5 bases). CDR1 is LNHDA and CDR2 is SQIVND in the germline V gene (reference sequence). There are 15 residues in the CDR3. V lost 5 bases and J 9 bases, leaving 17 bases between the germline ends. CDR3 sequence: CASSHGSPGGSPLHF. The DNA for the CDR3 is TGTGCCAGTAGTCACGGAAGTCCCGGGGGTTCACCCCTCCACTTT.

This chain links TRBV7-2 with TRBJ1-4; D ambiguous. The CDR3 is 12 residues long. The V end was cut by 5 bases, the J end by 7 bases, with 8 bases between. The germline gives CDR1 SGHTA, CDR2 FQGNSA. CDR3 region: CASSELGEKLFF. The CDR3 DNA follows: TGTGCCAGCAGCGAGCTGGGTGAAAAACTGTTTTTT. The full variable domain, with the rest looked up from reference TRBV7-2 and TRBJ1-4, is GAGVSQSPSNKVTEKGKDVELRCDPISGHTALYWYRQSLGQGLEFLIYFQGNSAPDKSGLPSDRFSAERTGGSVSTLTIQRTQQEDSAVYLCASSELGEKLFFGSGTQLSVL.

This chain connects TRBV1 to TRBJ2-7. TRBV1 is described as a pseudogene. The CDR3 is made up of 15 amino acids. The CDR3 spells CTSSQDFYRDSEQYV. The CDR3 region has the DNA TGCACCAGCAGCCAAGATTTTTACAGGGACTCCGAGCAGTACGTC.

J is TRBJ2-7 and V is TRBV13, with 7 bases matching TRBD1. The CDR3 length is 14 residues. The V segment lost 5 bases and the J segment 5 bases; nucleotides outside the gene matches: 9. The germline CDR1 and CDR2 sequences are PRHDT and FYEKMQ (reference sequence). CDR3 nucleotide sequence: TGTGCCAGCAGCGTAGACAGGGAAAGAAACGAGCAGTACTTC. This sequence encodes CASSVDRERNEQYF. Full variable domain (remainder filled in from reference TRBV13 and TRBJ2-7): AAGVIQSPRHLIKEKRETATLKCYPIPRHDTVYWYQQGPGQDPQFLISFYEKMQSDKGSIPDRFSAQQFSDYHSELNMSSLELGDSALYFCASSVDRERNEQYFGPGTRLTVT.

CDR3 in amino acids: CASSVTGGSNEQFF. CDR3 nucleotides: TGTGCCAGCAGCGTGACAGGGGGGTCCAATGAGCAGTTCTTC. The rearrangement joins TRBV9 to TRBJ2-1, with 9 bases matching TRBD1. The CDR3 has 14 amino acids. Germline V gene lookup returns CDR1 SGDLS and CDR2 YYNGEE. Germline trimming cut 2 bases from V and 6 bases from J; bases unmatched to any gene: 3. Filled out from reference TRBV9 and TRBJ2-1, the complete variable domain reads DSGVTQTPKHLITATGQRVTLRCSPRSGDLSVYWYQQSLDQGLQFLIQYYNGEERAKGNILERFSAQQFPDLHSELNLSSLELGDSALYFCASSVTGGSNEQFFGPGTRLTVL.

This clone was picked up one time. This chain's CDR3 is CASSQDANRYEQYV. CDR3 coding DNA: TGCGCCAGCAGCCAAGACGCTAATCGCTACGAGCAGTACGTC. The chain couples TRBV4-1 to TRBJ2-7; D not certain. Germline V gene data show CDR1 as MGHRA and CDR2 as YSYEKL. The CDR3 has 14 residues. V gave up 0 bases and J gave up 3 bases, with 9 bases separating them.

This chain uses TRBV5-1 with TRBJ2-7; D is undetermined. The CDR3 has 12 residues. CDR1 and CDR2 (germline): SGHRS, YFSETQ. V lost 2 bases and J lost 5, with 8 bases in between. CDR3 DNA: TGCGCCAGCAGCTTAGGGCAGAACGAGCAGTACTTC. It translates to CASSLGQNEQYF.

The V gene is TRBV2, the J gene TRBJ1-5; tentatively, D is TRBD1 (6 bases). The germline CDR1 and CDR2 sequences are SNHLY and FYNNEI. The CDR3 consists of 14 residues. Trimming removed 3 bases at V and 5 bases at J, with 11 bases between. Here the CDR3 reads CASSEGRGYQPQHF. For the CDR3, the DNA is TGTGCCAGCAGTGAGGGGAGGGGGTATCAGCCCCAGCATTTT.

The chain couples TRBV27 to TRBJ2-7; 8 positions agree with TRBD1. J lost 3 bases, V lost 4 bases, and 5 bases had no gene match. The CDR3 covers 14 residues. CDR1 and CDR2 from the germline V gene are MNHEY and SMNVEV (reference sequence). CDR3 DNA: TGTGCCAGCAGTTCTCGGGACAGGCTCTACGAGCAGTACTTC. Protein: CASSSRDRLYEQYF.

V and J are TRBV19 and TRBJ1-1; D gene ambiguous. Looked up from germline, CDR1 is LNHDA and CDR2 is SQIVND (reference sequence). V was trimmed by 3 bases and J by 1 base, leaving 12 bases between them. This CDR3 is 15 amino acids long. The DNA for the CDR3 is TGTGCCAGTAGTATTGGAAGCCGGGGGAACACTGAAGCTTTCTTT. Encoded protein: CASSIGSRGNTEAFF.

J is TRBJ2-7 and V is TRBV11-2; unclear D gene. The CDR3 totals 15 residues. Deletions cut 1 base from V and 4 bases from J, with 14 bases between. The germline gives CDR1 SGHAT, CDR2 FQNNGV. CDR3 residues: CASSLVRGPRYEQYF. CDR3 nucleotide sequence: TGTGCCAGCAGCTTAGTTAGAGGACCGCGGTACGAGCAGTACTTC.

V usage is TRBV25-1 and J usage is TRBJ2-1; 8 bases agree with TRBD1. Germline values: CDR1 MGHDK, CDR2 SYGVNS. The CDR3 length is 16 residues. With 1 base clipped from V and 7 bases from J, the junction kept 9 bases outside the gene matches. In nucleotides, the CDR3 is TGTGCCAGCAGTGAATGGGGCAGGGGGCTTGGTAATGAGCAGTTCTTC. Translation gives CASSEWGRGLGNEQFF. Using reference TRBV25-1 and TRBJ2-1 for the parts outside the CDR3, the full variable domain is EADIYQTPRYLVIGTGKKITLECSQTMGHDKMYWYQQDPGMELHLIHYSYGVNSTEKGDLSSESTVSRIRTEHFPLTLESARPSHTSQYLCASSEWGRGLGNEQFFGPGTRLTVL.

The V and J genes are TRBV28 and TRBJ2-7; D possibly uses TRBD1 or TRBD2 (5 bases each). V lost 1 base and J lost 6, with 7 bases in between. The CDR3 sequence is 12 residues long. The V gene's germline CDR1 is MDHEN and CDR2 SYDVKM. The CDR3 DNA reads as TGTGCCAGCAGTTTATCTGGGGGCGAGCAGTACGTC. This sequence encodes CASSLSGGEQYV.

V is TRBV4-1 and J is TRBJ1-2, with 8 bases lining up with TRBD1. The CDR3 covers 16 residues. V lost 7 bases and J lost 3; bases outside the gene matches: 13. From germline, CDR1 is MGHRA and CDR2 YSYEKL. CDR3 nucleotides: TGCGCCAGCAAAGCTGGGGTGACAGGGGCGGACTATGGCTACACCTTC. Protein sequence: CASKAGVTGADYGYTF.

This chain links TRBV18 with TRBJ1-1; 10 bases are a match to TRBD1. V lost 3 bases and J lost 1; bases outside the gene matches: 2. The CDR3 sequence is 15 residues long. CDR1 is KGHSH, CDR2 LQKENI, per germline. The CDR3 nucleotides read TGTGCCAGCTCACCGGGACAGGGGTGGAACACTGAAGCTTTCTTT. This translates into CASSPGQGWNTEAFF.

The chain uses TRBV7-8 and TRBJ2-5, with 8 bases that match TRBD1. The CDR3 totals 15 residues. The V gene's germline CDR1 is SGHVS and CDR2 FQNEAQ. The V gene end was trimmed by 4 bases and the J gene end by 4 bases; junction bases not matched to a gene: 8. CDR3 sequence reads: CASSSTGVVGETQYF. The CDR3 DNA follows: TGTGCCAGCAGCTCGACAGGGGTCGTGGGAGAGACCCAGTACTTC.